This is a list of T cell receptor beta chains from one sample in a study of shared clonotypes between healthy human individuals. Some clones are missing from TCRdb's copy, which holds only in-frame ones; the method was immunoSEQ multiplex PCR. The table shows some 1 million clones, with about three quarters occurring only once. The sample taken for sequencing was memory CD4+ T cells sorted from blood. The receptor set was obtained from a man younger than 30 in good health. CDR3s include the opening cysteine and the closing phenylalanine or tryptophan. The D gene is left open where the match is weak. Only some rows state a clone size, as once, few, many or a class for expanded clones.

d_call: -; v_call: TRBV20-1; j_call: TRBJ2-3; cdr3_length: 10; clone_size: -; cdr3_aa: CSPMGDTQYF; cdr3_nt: TGCAGTCCCATGGGCGATACGCAGTATTTT
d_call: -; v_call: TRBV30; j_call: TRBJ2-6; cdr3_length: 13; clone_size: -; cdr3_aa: CASHGPGANVLTF; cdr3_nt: TGTGCCAGCCACGGCCCTGGGGCCAACGTCCTGACTTTC
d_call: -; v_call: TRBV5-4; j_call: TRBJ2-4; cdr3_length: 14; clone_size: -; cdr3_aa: CASSWGTVQNIQYF; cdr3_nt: TGTGCCAGCAGCTGGGGGACGGTTCAAAACATTCAGTACTTC
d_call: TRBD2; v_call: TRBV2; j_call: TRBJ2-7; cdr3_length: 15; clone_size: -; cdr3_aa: CASSVEREVTYEQYF; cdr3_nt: TGTGCCAGCAGTGTTGAGCGGGAGGTCACCTACGAGCAGTACTTC
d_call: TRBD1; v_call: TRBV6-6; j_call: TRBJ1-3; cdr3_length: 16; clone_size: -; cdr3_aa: CASRDRGLLPGNTIYF; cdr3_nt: TGTGCCAGCCGGGACAGGGGGCTCCTTCCTGGAAACACCATATATTTT
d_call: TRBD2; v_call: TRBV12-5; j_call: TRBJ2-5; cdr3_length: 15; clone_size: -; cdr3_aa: CASAPGGAGGETQYF; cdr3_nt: TGTGCTAGTGCCCCGGGGGGGGCGGGCGGAGAGACCCAGTACTTC
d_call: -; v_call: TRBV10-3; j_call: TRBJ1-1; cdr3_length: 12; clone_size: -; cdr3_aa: CAISESDRAAFF; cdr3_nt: TGTGCCATCAGTGAGTCCGACAGAGCGGCTTTCTTT
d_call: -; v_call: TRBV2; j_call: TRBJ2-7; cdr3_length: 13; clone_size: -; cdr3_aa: CASSGQILGEQYF; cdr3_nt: TGTGCCAGCAGTGGACAGATCCTAGGGGAGCAGTACTTC
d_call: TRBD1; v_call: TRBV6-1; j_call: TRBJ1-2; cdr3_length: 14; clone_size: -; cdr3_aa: CASSGGQGANGYTF; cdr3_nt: TGTGCCAGCAGCGGGGGACAGGGGGCGAATGGCTACACCTTC
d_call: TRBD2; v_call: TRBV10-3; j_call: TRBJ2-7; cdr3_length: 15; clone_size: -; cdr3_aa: CAITNGLAGDYEQYF; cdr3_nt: TGTGCCATCACCAATGGACTAGCGGGGGACTACGAGCAGTACTTC
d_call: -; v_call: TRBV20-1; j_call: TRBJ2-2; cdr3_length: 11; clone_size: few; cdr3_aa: CSARGPGELFF; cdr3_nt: TGCAGTGCTAGAGGACCCGGGGAGCTGTTTTTT
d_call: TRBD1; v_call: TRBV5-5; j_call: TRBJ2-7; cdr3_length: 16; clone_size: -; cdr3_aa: CASSRYRGQSSYEQYF; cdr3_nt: TGTGCCAGCAGCCGATACAGGGGCCAAAGCTCCTACGAGCAGTACTTC
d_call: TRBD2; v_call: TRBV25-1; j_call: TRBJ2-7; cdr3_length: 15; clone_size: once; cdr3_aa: CASSERTSGSREQYF; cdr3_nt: TGTGCCAGCAGTGAAAGGACTAGCGGGAGTCGAGAGCAGTACTTC
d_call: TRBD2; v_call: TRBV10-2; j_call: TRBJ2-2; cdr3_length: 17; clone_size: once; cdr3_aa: CASSDFLRGRDTGELFF; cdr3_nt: TGCGCCAGCAGTGATTTCCTTCGCGGGAGGGACACCGGGGAGCTGTTTTTT
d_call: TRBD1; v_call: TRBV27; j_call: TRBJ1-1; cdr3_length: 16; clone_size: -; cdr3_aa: CASRGSRGPLNTEAFF; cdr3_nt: TGTGCCAGCAGGGGTTCGAGGGGGCCTCTGAACACTGAAGCTTTCTTT
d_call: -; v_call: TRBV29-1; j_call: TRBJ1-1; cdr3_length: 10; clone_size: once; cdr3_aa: CSVEDLKAFF; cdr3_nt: TGCAGCGTTGAAGATCTTAAAGCTTTCTTT
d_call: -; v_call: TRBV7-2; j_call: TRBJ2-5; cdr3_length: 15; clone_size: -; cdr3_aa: CASSPVGLNSETQYF; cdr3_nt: TGTGCCAGCAGCCCCGTGGGTCTCAATTCGGAGACCCAGTACTTC
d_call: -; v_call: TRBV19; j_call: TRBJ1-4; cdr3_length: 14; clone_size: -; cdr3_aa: CASRSDTGNEKLFF; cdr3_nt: TGTGCCAGTAGGTCCGACACGGGGAATGAAAAACTGTTTTTT
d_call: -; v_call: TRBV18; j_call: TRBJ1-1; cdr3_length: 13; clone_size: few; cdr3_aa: CASPRDTNTEAFF; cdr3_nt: TGTGCCAGCCCCCGGGACACCAACACTGAAGCTTTCTTT
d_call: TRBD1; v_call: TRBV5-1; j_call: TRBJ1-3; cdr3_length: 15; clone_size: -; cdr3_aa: CASSLEGATGNTIYF; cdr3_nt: TGCGCCAGCAGCTTGGAGGGGGCAACCGGAAACACCATATATTTT
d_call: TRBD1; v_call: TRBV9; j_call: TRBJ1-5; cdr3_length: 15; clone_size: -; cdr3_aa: CASSVDRGGNQPQHF; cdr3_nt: TGTGCCAGCAGCGTCGACAGGGGAGGCAATCAGCCCCAGCATTTT
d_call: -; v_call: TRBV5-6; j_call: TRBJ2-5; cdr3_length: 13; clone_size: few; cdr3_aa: CASSFGTRETQYF; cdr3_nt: TGTGCCAGCAGCTTCGGGACGCGGGAGACCCAGTACTTC
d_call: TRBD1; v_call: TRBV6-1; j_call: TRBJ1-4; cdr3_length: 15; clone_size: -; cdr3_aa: CASSEGRRGREKLFF; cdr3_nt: TGTGCCAGCAGTGAGGGAAGGAGGGGGCGTGAAAAACTGTTTTTT
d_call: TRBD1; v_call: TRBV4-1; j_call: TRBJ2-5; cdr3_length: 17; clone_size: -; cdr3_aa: CASSVFYFRDSQETQYF; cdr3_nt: TGCGCCAGCAGCGTCTTCTATTTCCGGGACAGCCAAGAGACCCAGTACTTC
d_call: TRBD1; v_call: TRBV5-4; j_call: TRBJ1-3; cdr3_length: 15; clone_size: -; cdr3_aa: CASSPGTARRDTIYF; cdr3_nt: TGTGCCAGCAGCCCAGGGACAGCCCGGCGGGACACCATATATTTT
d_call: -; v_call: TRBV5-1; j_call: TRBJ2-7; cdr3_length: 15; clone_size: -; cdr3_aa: CASSPSSGRTYEQYF; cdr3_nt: TGCGCCAGCAGCCCAAGTAGCGGAAGGACCTACGAGCAGTACTTC
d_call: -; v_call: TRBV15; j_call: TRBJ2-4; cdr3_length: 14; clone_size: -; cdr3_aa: CATSRGEGISIQYF; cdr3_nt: TGTGCCACCAGCAGGGGAGAGGGCATCAGCATTCAGTACTTC
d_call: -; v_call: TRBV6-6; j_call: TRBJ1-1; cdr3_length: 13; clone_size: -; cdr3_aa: CASIGRGNTEAFF; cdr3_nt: TGTGCCAGCATAGGACGTGGGAACACTGAAGCTTTCTTT
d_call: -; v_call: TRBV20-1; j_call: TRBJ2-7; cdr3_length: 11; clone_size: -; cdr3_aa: CSAAPGYEQYF; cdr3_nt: TGCAGTGCGGCGCCGGGGTACGAGCAGTACTTC
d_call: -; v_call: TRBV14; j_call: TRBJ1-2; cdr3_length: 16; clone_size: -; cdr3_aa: CASSHHNRVPNYGYTF; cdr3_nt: TGTGCCAGCAGCCATCACAACAGGGTCCCTAACTATGGCTACACCTTC
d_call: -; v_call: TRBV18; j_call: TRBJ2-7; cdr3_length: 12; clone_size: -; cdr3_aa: CASSPVSYEQYF; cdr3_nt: TGTGCCAGCTCACCAGTCTCATATGAGCAGTACTTC
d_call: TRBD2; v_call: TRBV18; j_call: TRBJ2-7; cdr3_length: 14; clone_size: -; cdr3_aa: CASSPRDYPHEQYF; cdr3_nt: TGTGCCAGCTCGCCCAGGGACTATCCCCACGAGCAGTACTTC
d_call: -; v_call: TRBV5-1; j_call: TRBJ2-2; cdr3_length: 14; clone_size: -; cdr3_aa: CASRPGMNTGELFF; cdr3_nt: TGCGCCAGCAGACCAGGGATGAACACCGGGGAGCTGTTTTTT
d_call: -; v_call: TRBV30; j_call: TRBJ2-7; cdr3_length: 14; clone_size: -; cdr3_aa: CAWSRTDDSYEQYF; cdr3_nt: TGTGCCTGGAGTAGGACAGATGACTCCTACGAGCAGTACTTC
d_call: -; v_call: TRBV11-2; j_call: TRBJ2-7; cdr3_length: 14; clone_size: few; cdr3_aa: CASSSHISGYEQYF; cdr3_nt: TGTGCCAGCAGCTCGCATATATCAGGCTACGAGCAGTACTTC
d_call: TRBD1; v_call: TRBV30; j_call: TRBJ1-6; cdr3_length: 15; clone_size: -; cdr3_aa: CAWRRDRVQNSPLHF; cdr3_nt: TGTGCCTGGCGGCGGGACAGGGTGCAGAATTCACCCCTCCACTTT
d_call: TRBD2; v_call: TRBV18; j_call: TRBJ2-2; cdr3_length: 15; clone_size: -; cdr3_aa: CASSLAGENTGELFF; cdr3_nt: TGTGCCAGCTCACTAGCGGGAGAAAACACCGGGGAGCTGTTTTTT
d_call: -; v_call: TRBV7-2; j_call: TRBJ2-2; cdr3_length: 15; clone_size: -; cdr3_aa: CASSGRGVKGGELFF; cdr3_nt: TGTGCCAGCAGCGGACGGGGAGTAAAAGGCGGGGAGCTGTTTTTT
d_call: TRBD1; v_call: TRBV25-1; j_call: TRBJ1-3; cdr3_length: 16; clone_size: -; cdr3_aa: CASSDQRTGSGNTIYF; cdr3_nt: TGTGCCAGCAGTGATCAACGGACAGGCTCTGGAAACACCATATATTTT
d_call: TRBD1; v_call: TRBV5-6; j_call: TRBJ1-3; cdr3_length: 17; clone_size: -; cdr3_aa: CASSTRQGSYSGNTIYF; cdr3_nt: TGTGCCAGCAGCACACGACAGGGCTCCTACTCTGGAAACACCATATATTTT
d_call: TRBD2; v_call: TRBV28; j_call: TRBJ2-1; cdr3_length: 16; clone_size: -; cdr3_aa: CASSLASGGADNEQFF; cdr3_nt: TGTGCCAGCAGTTTAGCTAGCGGGGGGGCTGATAATGAGCAGTTCTTC
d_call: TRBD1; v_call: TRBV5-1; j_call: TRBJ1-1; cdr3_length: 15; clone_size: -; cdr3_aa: CASSLGTGMNTEAFF; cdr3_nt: TGCGCCAGCAGCCTTGGGACAGGGATGAACACTGAAGCTTTCTTT
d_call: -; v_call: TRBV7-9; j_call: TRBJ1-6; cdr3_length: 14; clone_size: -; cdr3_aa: CASSPNRGDSPLHF; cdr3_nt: TGTGCCAGCAGCCCAAATAGGGGGGATTCACCCCTCCACTTT
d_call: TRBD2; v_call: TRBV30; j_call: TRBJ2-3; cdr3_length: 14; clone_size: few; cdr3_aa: CASLGAGGTDTQYF; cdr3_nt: TGTGCCTCTCTCGGAGCGGGGGGAACAGATACGCAGTATTTT
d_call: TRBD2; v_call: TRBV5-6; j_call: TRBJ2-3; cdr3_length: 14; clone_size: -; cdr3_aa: CASSSGRRSDTQYF; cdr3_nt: TGTGCCAGCAGTAGCGGGAGAAGGTCAGATACGCAGTATTTT
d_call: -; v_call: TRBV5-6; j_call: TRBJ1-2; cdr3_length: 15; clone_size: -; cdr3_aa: CASSSLSQTNYGYTF; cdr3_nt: TGTGCCAGCAGCTCACTATCCCAGACTAACTATGGCTACACCTTC
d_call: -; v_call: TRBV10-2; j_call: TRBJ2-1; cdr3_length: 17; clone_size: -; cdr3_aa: CASSTPGTWSSYNEQFF; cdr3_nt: TGCGCCAGCAGCACCCCCGGGACTTGGAGCTCCTACAATGAGCAGTTCTTC
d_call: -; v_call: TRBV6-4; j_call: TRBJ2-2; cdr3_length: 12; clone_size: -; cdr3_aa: CASSDRAGELFF; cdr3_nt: TGTGCCAGCAGTGACAGGGCCGGGGAGCTGTTTTTT
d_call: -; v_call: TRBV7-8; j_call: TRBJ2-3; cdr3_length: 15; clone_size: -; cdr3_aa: CASSSTAFSTDTQYF; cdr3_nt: TGTGCCAGCAGCTCAACAGCCTTTAGCACAGATACGCAGTATTTT
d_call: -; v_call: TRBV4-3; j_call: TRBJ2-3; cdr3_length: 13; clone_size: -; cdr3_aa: CASSQDPASTQYF; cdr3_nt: TGCGCCAGCAGCCAAGATCCCGCAAGTACGCAGTATTTT
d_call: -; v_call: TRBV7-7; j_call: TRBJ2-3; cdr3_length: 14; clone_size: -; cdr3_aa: CASSFTLGMDTQYF; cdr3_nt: TGTGCTAGCAGCTTCACCTTGGGAATGGATACGCAGTATTTT
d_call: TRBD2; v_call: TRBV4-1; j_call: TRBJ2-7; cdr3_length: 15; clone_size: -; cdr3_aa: CASSQDRLADNEQYF; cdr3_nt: TGCGCCAGCAGCCAAGATAGACTAGCCGATAACGAGCAGTACTTC
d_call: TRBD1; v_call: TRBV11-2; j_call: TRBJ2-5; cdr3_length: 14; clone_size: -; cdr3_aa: CASSSGQGQETQYF; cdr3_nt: TGTGCCAGCAGCTCGGGACAGGGGCAAGAGACCCAGTACTTC
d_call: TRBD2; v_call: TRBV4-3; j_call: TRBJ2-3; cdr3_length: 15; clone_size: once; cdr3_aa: CASSQGDYGTDTQYF; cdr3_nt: TGCGCCAGCAGCCAAGGGGACTACGGCACAGATACGCAGTATTTT
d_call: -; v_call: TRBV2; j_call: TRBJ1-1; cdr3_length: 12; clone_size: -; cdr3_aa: CASRGPGTEAFF; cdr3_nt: TGTGCCAGCAGGGGACCTGGTACTGAAGCTTTCTTT
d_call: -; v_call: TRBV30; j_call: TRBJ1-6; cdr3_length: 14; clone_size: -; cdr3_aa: CAWNQGRLDSPLHF; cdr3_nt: TGTGCCTGGAATCAGGGGCGCCTTGATTCACCCCTCCACTTT
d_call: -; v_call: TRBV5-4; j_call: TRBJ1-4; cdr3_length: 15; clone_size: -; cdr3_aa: CASSSRSAGLEKLFF; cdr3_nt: TGTGCCAGCAGCTCGCGTTCAGCAGGGTTGGAAAAACTGTTTTTT
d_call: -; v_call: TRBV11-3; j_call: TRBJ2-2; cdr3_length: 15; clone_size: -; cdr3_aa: CASTLGGREAGELFF; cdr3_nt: TGTGCCAGCACCCTAGGGGGCAGGGAGGCCGGGGAGCTGTTTTTT